This record covers a single T cell receptor (beta chain). The antigen remains undetermined. These data belong to a study of STAT5B mutations in CD4+ large granular lymphocyte leukemia. Whole-study results and caveats: CD4-sorted patient repertoires seemed more clonal than healthy CD4+ repertoires. Top patient clones used TRBV06 genes more often: 8/27 versus 2/35 in controls.

Control samples were healthy donors' buffy coats. V was cut by 0 bases and J by 2 bases, with 8 bases left in between. The germline gives CDR1 LGHNA, CDR2 YNFKEQ. The CDR3 totals 16 residues. Sequencing was at survey level. Sequencing used immunoSEQ multiplex PCR; TCRdb keeps in-frame clones, though not all of them. The table has roughly 30,000 clones, 65% to 85% seen once. This receptor was identified in a human donor in good health. V gene TRBV4-2 combines with J gene TRBJ1-6; a possible D gene is TRBD1 (5 bases). Sequenced input: CD4+ T cells from blood buffy coats. The CDR3 DNA sequence: TGTGCCAGCAGCCAAGATCCGACAGCCTATAATTCACCCCTCCACTTT. Amino acids: CASSQDPTAYNSPLHF.